The 2 T cell receptor beta chains below come from one sample, sequenced in a study of cytomegalovirus exposure and HLA in healthy donors. Assay: immunoSEQ multiplex PCR; the TCRdb copy retains only in-frame clones and omits some. The sample carries around 300,000 clones, approximately 83% recorded once. Sequencing was done on a sample of PBMCs. Every receptor here comes from a woman aged 18-29 years in good health and CMV-seronegative.

This clone appeared a few times. V usage is TRBV5-6 and J usage is TRBJ1-2; no clear D. This CDR3 comprises 12 residues. The V gene lost 4 bases and the J gene lost 4 bases, with 8 bases spanning the gap. Per the germline V gene, CDR1 is SGHDT and CDR2 is YYEEEE. For the CDR3, the DNA is TGTGCCAGCAGCCCGGGGAGCTATGGCTACACCTTC. It specifies CASSPGSYGYTF.

This clone appeared once. This sequence joins TRBV5-1 and TRBJ2-5, with 11 bases identical to TRBD2. Germline V gene data show CDR1 as SGHRS and CDR2 as YFSETQ. Trimming took 4 bases from V and 4 from J; bases not matched to a gene: 9. The CDR3 length is 16 residues. In DNA, the CDR3 is TGCGCCAGCAGCCTGGGGACTAGCGGACTTAGAGAGACCCAGTACTTC. Protein sequence: CASSLGTSGLRETQYF.